This record concerns one T cell receptor beta chain sequence. Antigen unknown. Other DNA sequences from this sample encode an identical CDR3 as well. The CDR3 contains 11 residues. V was pared by 4 bases and J by 6 bases, with 8 bases between. The germline V gene encodes CDR1 SGHRS and CDR2 YFSETQ. The source of the sample is a study of shared clonotypes between healthy human individuals. Regarding the study as a whole: The study found lower generation probabilities in non-shared clonotypes than in those shared by all four donors. Among donors, sharing of clonotypes was expected to be affected by sequencing depth.

TCRdb keeps only in-frame clones here, not all; method: immunoSEQ multiplex PCR. The sample holds a few million clones; approximately 94% are singletons and the top ten take under 0.15%. Source material: naive CD4+ T cells sorted from blood. The subset here: CD45RA+ positively selected. This clonotype originated in a young man in good health. The chain is built from TRBV5-1 and TRBJ2-7; no definite D call. The DNA of the CDR3 is TGCGCCAGCAGCCTAGAGGTCGAGCAGTACTTC. Its translation: CASSLEVEQYF.